This TCR beta chain was obtained from a study of T cell changes during pregnancy in multiple sclerosis. Produced via immunoSEQ multiplex PCR; TCRdb's table is partial and in-frame only. The table lists 20,000 to 30,000 clones, approximately 92% of them singletons. CDR3 length: 12 residues. The germline gives CDR1 MDHEN, CDR2 SYDVKM. V lost 3 bases and J lost 5, with 7 bases in between. The TCR originated in a female donor with multiple sclerosis, enrolled in a pregnancy study. Sample: CD8+ T cells from peripheral blood mononuclear cells, taken in the second trimester of pregnancy. This sequence joins TRBV28 and TRBJ1-1; D unclear. The CDR3 DNA is TGTGCCAGCAGTTTCGGGAATACTGAAGCTTTCTTT. Translating gives CASSFGNTEAFF.